Below, 23 T cell receptor beta chains from the same sample are listed, as sequenced in a study of blood T cell repertoires in COVID-19 (dated by TCRdb to 2020 to 2022). Library preparation employed the immunoSEQ multiplex PCR assay. TCRdb mirrors the immuneACCESS table, restricted to in-frame sequences. Some clones are absent from its copies; in checked studies, under half trace to an unresolved V gene, and the reason for the others is unknown. Within this sample are 150,000 or so clones, with more than 65% of them counted one time only. Of the sample, about a sixth falls within the top ten clones. Material: PBMCs or T cells enriched from blood (not recorded which). The source is a man between 60 and 75 years old who had recovered from COVID-19.

This rearrangement joins TRBV7-9 to TRBJ2-7, with 9 bases fitting TRBD1. Germline CDR1 reads SEHNR; CDR2 reads FQNEAQ (reference sequence). CDR3 length: 13 residues. V lost 4 bases, J lost 5 bases, and 3 bases stayed unmatched. The CDR3 region has the DNA TGTGCCAGCAGCTGGACAGGGGTCGACGAGCAGTACTTC. Its protein is CASSWTGVDEQYF.

V gene TRBV5-4 combines with J gene TRBJ2-3; TRBD2 agrees at 9 bases. V was pared by 0 bases and J by 5 bases, with 7 bases of the junction left unmatched. The CDR3 extends over 16 amino acids. The germline V gene encodes CDR1 SGHNT and CDR2 YYREEE (reference sequence). CDR3 residues: CASSLAGGGAKDTQYF. CDR3 sequence (DNA): TGTGCCAGCAGCTTGGCCGGCGGGGGGGCTAAAGATACGCAGTATTTT.

This chain connects TRBV9 to TRBJ1-2; no clear D. CDR1 SGDLS and CDR2 YYNGEE come from the germline V gene. V gave up 0 bases and J gave up 7 bases, with 16 bases separating them. This CDR3 is built from 15 residues. The CDR3, as DNA: TGTGCCAGCAGCGTAGAGGCGGGAGCGAGGAGTGGCTACACCTTC. This translates into CASSVEAGARSGYTF.

The chain is built from TRBV27 and TRBJ2-7; the D is unclear. Germline lookup yields CDR1 MNHEY and CDR2 SMNVEV (reference sequence). The CDR3 runs 14 residues. The ends were cut back, 5 bases at V and 4 bases at J, with 15 bases in the middle. The CDR3 DNA reads as TGTGCCAGCAGTCCCTCTTCGGTTTGGTACGAGCAGTACTTC. This translates into CASSPSSVWYEQYF.

The rearrangement uses TRBV7-9 and TRBJ2-7; 9 bases are a match to TRBD1. V lost 1 base, J lost 6 bases, and 7 bases stayed unmatched. This CDR3 has 15 amino acids. Germline lookup yields CDR1 SEHNR and CDR2 FQNEAQ (reference sequence). The CDR3 nucleotides are TGTGCCAGCAGCTTAGAGGGGGACAGGGCCTCCGAGCAGTACTTC. Its translation: CASSLEGDRASEQYF.

V usage is TRBV3-1 (or the pseudogene TRBV3-2) and J usage is TRBJ2-2; unclear D gene. The CDR3 is made up of 12 amino acids. Germline loops: CDR1 LGHDT, CDR2 YNNKEL (reference sequence). Trimming took off 3 bases at V and 8 bases at J, with 7 bases between the two ends. The CDR3 spells CASSQIVGELFF. In DNA, the CDR3 is TGTGCCAGCAGCCAGATAGTAGGGGAGCTGTTTTTT.

The rearrangement uses TRBV28 and TRBJ1-6; 8 nucleotides match TRBD1. CDR3 length equals 15 residues. In germline, CDR1 is MDHEN, CDR2 SYDVKM. The V and J ends lost 6 bases and 9 bases, in that order; junction bases with no gene match: 10. CDR3 sequence reads: CASRTGTGFSSPLHF. The CDR3 DNA sequence: TGTGCCAGCAGAACCGGGACAGGTTTTAGTTCACCCCTCCACTTT.

This chain joins TRBV9 and TRBJ2-5, with 8 positions matching TRBD2. The CDR3 is made up of 16 amino acids. The germline V gene has CDR1 SGDLS and CDR2 YYNGEE. Trimming cost V 3 bases and J 2 bases; bases outside gene matches: 9. CDR3 amino acids: CASSAHERGRQETQYF. The CDR3 bases are TGTGCCAGCAGCGCCCACGAGCGGGGGCGTCAAGAGACCCAGTACTTC. Filled out from reference TRBV9 and TRBJ2-5, the complete variable domain reads DSGVTQTPKHLITATGQRVTLRCSPRSGDLSVYWYQQSLDQGLQFLIQYYNGEERAKGNILERFSAQQFPDLHSELNLSSLELGDSALYFCASSAHERGRQETQYFGPGTRLLVL.

This rearrangement joins TRBV28 to TRBJ2-1; 9 positions agree with TRBD1. V was clipped by 5 bases and J by 1 base; unmatched bases: 18. The length of the CDR3 is 20 residues. Per germline, CDR1 MDHEN and CDR2 SYDVKM. This CDR3 reads CASSTLDRGRYPGSYNEQFF. The CDR3 DNA reads TGTGCCAGCAGTACCTTGGACAGGGGCCGATATCCCGGATCCTACAATGAGCAGTTCTTC.

The chain links TRBV4-1 to TRBJ2-7; 8 bases are a match to TRBD1. The germline V gene encodes CDR1 MGHRA and CDR2 YSYEKL. The trim removed 1 base at V and 0 bases at J, leaving 2 bases unmatched. This CDR3 spans 15 amino acids. The CDR3 region is CASSQATGDSYEQYF. As DNA, the CDR3 is TGCGCCAGCAGCCAAGCGACAGGGGACTCCTACGAGCAGTACTTC.

This clone was detected once. This chain connects TRBV10-1 to TRBJ2-6; no clear D gene. Per germline, CDR1 WNHNN and CDR2 SYGVQD (reference sequence). This CDR3 spans 16 amino acids. V lost 4 bases to trimming and J lost 0 bases, with 10 bases between them. The CDR3 here is CASSAFLISGANVLTF. The CDR3 region has the DNA TGCGCCAGCAGTGCCTTTTTAATCTCTGGGGCCAACGTCCTGACTTTC.

V and J are TRBV5-1 and TRBJ1-4; D unclear. CDR3 length equals 15 residues. Germline V CDR1 and CDR2: SGHRS, YFSETQ. V lost 7 bases and J lost 0, with 13 bases in between. As DNA, the CDR3 is TGCGCCAGCGGGAGGACTGACTCAACTAATGAAAAACTGTTTTTT. Translation: CASGRTDSTNEKLFF.

The chain recombines TRBV2 with TRBJ1-5; D gene uncertain. Trimming left V 6 bases short and J 0 bases short, with 12 bases between. Germline V gene data show CDR1 as SNHLY and CDR2 as FYNNEI. The CDR3 is made up of 15 amino acids. CDR3 in DNA: TGTGCCAGCAGAGTAGCAGCGCTTAGCAATCAGCCCCAGCATTTT. It specifies CASRVAALSNQPQHF.

In its sample, this clone was seen once. This chain links TRBV29-1 with TRBJ1-2; 9 bases fit TRBD1. J lost 4 bases, V lost 5 bases, and 5 bases had no gene match. CDR1 is SQVTM, CDR2 ANQGSEA, per germline. CDR3 length: 13 amino acids. CDR3 amino acids: CSVLGQGSYGYTF. The CDR3 bases are TGCAGCGTTCTGGGACAGGGATCCTATGGCTACACCTTC.

This clone appeared a single time. The genes are TRBV2 and TRBJ2-3, with TRBD2 matching over 16 bases. The germline gives CDR1 SNHLY, CDR2 FYNNEI. With V trimmed by 4 bases and J by 2 bases, 12 bases remained unmatched. The CDR3 totals 20 residues. The chain's CDR3 is CASSVRDGTSGGATTDTQYF. As DNA, the CDR3 is TGTGCCAGCAGTGTTAGGGATGGGACTAGCGGGGGGGCGACCACAGATACGCAGTATTTT.

This clone showed up just once. V usage is TRBV7-6 and J usage is TRBJ2-6, with TRBD1 identical over 8 bases. The CDR3 consists of 16 residues. Germline V gene data show CDR1 as SGHVS and CDR2 as FNYEAQ. With V trimmed by 9 bases and J by 3 bases, 10 bases remained unmatched. The DNA for the CDR3 is TGTGCCAGTTCCCAGGGGGCTCCAGTTGGGGCCAACGTCCTGACTTTC. Translation gives CASSQGAPVGANVLTF. Filled out from reference TRBV7-6 and TRBJ2-6, the complete variable domain reads GAGVSQSPRYKVTKRGQDVALRCDPISGHVSLYWYRQALGQGPEFLTYFNYEAQQDKSGLPNDRFSAERPEGSISTLTIQRTEQRDSAMYRCASSQGAPVGANVLTFGAGSRLTVL.

This chain joins TRBV5-8 and TRBJ1-1; 9 nucleotides line up with TRBD1. The CDR3 sequence is 14 residues long. Germline CDR1 and CDR2: SGHTS and YDEGEE. Trimming removed 1 base from V and 8 bases from J; junction bases left unmatched: 6. CDR3 protein: CASSLRTGEGEAFF. CDR3 coding DNA: TGTGCCAGCAGCTTGAGGACAGGGGAGGGGGAAGCTTTCTTT. The full variable domain, completed using reference TRBV5-8 and TRBJ1-1, is EAGVTQSPTHLIKTRGQQATLRCSPISGHTSVYWYQQALGLGLQFLLWYDEGEERNRGNFPPRFSGRQFPNYSSELNVNALELEDSALYLCASSLRTGEGEAFFGQGTRLTVV.

The chain employs TRBV12-3 or TRBV12-4 and TRBJ1-2, with D perhaps matching TRBD1 (6 bases). The V and J ends lost 7 bases and 0 bases respectively, with 9 bases between them. The CDR3 runs to 13 residues. The CDR3 sequence: CASIQGPNYGYTF. DNA of the CDR3: TGTGCCAGCATCCAGGGGCCTAACTATGGCTACACCTTC.

The chain joins TRBV24-1 to TRBJ2-3, with 7 bases that match TRBD1. CDR1 and CDR2 (germline): KGHDR, SFDVKD. J lost 2 bases, V lost 4 bases, and 11 bases had no gene match. CDR3 size: 17 residues. The CDR3 DNA sequence: TGTGCCACCAGTGAACCTGCTCCGGGACAGATCACAGATACGCAGTATTTT. It codes for CATSEPAPGQITDTQYF.

This clone appeared a few times. The chain joins TRBV28 to TRBJ2-7; 9 nucleotides match TRBD2. Unmatched junction bases numbered 8, after V lost 2 bases and J lost 6 bases. The CDR3 spans 15 residues. Germline assignment: CDR1 MDHEN and CDR2 SYDVKM. The CDR3 nucleotides read TGTGCCAGCAGTTTACTGACTAGCGGTAAAGGCGAGCAGTACTTC. As protein: CASSLLTSGKGEQYF.

The rearrangement uses TRBV28 and TRBJ1-1; TRBD1 matches 8 bases. J lost 5 bases, V lost 7 bases, and 3 bases had no gene match. Germline lookup yields CDR1 MDHEN and CDR2 SYDVKM. The CDR3 has 12 residues. CDR3 bases: TGTGCCAGCAATTACAGGGGGACTGAAGCTTTCTTT. This codes for CASNYRGTEAFF.

CDR3 DNA sequence: TGTGCCAGCAGCAGCCACCAGGCAGATGAGCAGTTCTTC. Its protein product is CASSSHQADEQFF. The rearrangement links TRBV3-1 (or the pseudogene TRBV3-2) to TRBJ2-1; no definite D call. The CDR3 sequence is 13 residues long. V lost 5 bases to trimming and J lost 8 bases, with 13 bases between them. In germline, CDR1 is LGHDT, CDR2 YNNKEL (reference sequence).

The genes are TRBV19 and TRBJ1-6, with D perhaps TRBD1 (5 bases). CDR3 size: 15 residues. V shed 8 bases and J shed 3 bases, with 14 bases lying between them. Germline assignment: CDR1 LNHDA and CDR2 SQIVND (reference sequence). The CDR3 is CASGGGGDYNSPLHF. In DNA form, the CDR3 reads TGTGCCAGTGGCGGAGGAGGGGACTATAATTCACCCCTCCACTTT.